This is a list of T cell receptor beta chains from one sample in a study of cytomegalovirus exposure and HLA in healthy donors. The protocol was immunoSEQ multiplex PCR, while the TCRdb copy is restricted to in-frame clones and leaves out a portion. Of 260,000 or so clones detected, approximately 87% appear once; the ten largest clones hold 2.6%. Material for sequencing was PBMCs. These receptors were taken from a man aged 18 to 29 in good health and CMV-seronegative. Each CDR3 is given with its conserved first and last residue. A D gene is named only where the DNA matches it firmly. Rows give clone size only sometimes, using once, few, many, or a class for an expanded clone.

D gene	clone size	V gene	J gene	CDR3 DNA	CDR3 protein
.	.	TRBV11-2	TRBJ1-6	TGTGCCAGCAGCGGGGGAGGACCGAACACCTATAATTCACCCCTCCACTTT	CASSGGGPNTYNSPLHF
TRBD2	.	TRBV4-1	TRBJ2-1	TGCGCCAGCAGCCAACGGTTGGGGGGGTCTTACAATGAGCAGTTCTTC	CASSQRLGGSYNEQFF
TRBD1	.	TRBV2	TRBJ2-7	TGTGCCAGCAATCCACTCCGGGACAGGGGTCACGAGCAGTACTTC	CASNPLRDRGHEQYF
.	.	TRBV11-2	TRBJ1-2	TGTGCCAGCAGCTTGCTTTGGGGCGAAGGTGGCTACACCTTC	CASSLLWGEGGYTF
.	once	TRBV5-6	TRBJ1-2	TGTGCCAGCAGCTTCAGGGTAGGATATGGCTACACCTTC	CASSFRVGYGYTF
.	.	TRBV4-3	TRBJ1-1	TGCGCCAGCAGCCAAGAGTATCCGGGTGAGGAGGTTGAAGCTTTCTTT	CASSQEYPGEEVEAFF
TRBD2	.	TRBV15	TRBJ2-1	TGTGCCACCAGCAGAGATGCGGGGGGTTACAATGAGCAGTTCTTC	CATSRDAGGYNEQFF
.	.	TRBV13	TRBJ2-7	TGTGCCAGCAAAATGAGGGCGGACGAGCAGTACTTC	CASKMRADEQYF
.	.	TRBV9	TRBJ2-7	TGTGCCAGCAGCGTACGGGGGTCCGAGCAGTACTTC	CASSVRGSEQYF
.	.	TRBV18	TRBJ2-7	TGTGCCAGCTCACCGCCAGGGTCCTACGAGCAGTACTTC	CASSPPGSYEQYF
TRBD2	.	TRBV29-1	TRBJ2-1	TGCAGCGTTGAGCCTAGCGGGAGGAATGAGCAGTTCTTC	CSVEPSGRNEQFF
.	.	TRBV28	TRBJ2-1	TGTGCCAGCAGTTTCCCCGATGGAGACGGCTCCTACAATGAGCAGTTCTTC	CASSFPDGDGSYNEQFF
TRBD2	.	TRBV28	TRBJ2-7	TGTGCCAGCAGCCCGGGACTAGCGGCATACGAGCAGTACTTC	CASSPGLAAYEQYF
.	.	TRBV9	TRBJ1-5	TGTGCCAGCAGCGCTACGGACACCGATCAGCCCCAGCATTTT	CASSATDTDQPQHF
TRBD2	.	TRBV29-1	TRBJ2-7	TGCAGCGTTGTAGGACTAGCGCTTTCCTACGAGCAGTACTTC	CSVVGLALSYEQYF